The 13 T cell receptor beta chains below all came from one sample that was sequenced in a study of blood T cell repertoires in COVID-19. Produced via immunoSEQ multiplex PCR; TCRdb's table is partial and in-frame only. The sample records tens of thousands of clones, roughly 84% being singletons. The sequenced sample consisted of peripheral blood. The receptors here all came from a man aged 50-60 years with active COVID-19.

The V and J genes are TRBV29-1 and TRBJ2-1; TRBD1 matches 8 bases. Trimming removed 7 bases from V and 6 bases from J; junction bases left unmatched: 5. Looked up from germline, CDR1 is SQVTM and CDR2 is ANQGSEA. The CDR3 has 12 residues. The CDR3 sequence: CSDSDRVNEQFF. The CDR3 DNA reads as TGCAGCGACTCGGACAGGGTCAATGAGCAGTTCTTC.

The CDR3 loop is CASSFGTGPGELFF. The CDR3 DNA sequence: TGTGCCAGCAGCTTTGGGACAGGGCCCGGGGAGCTGTTTTTT. This chain connects TRBV7-3 to TRBJ2-2; 9 bases fit TRBD1. V lost 3 bases, J lost 6 bases, and 2 bases stayed unmatched. Looked up from germline, CDR1 is SGHTA and CDR2 is FQGTGA. This CDR3 comprises 14 residues.

This chain links TRBV9 with TRBJ2-1, with 7 bases identical to TRBD2. Trimming removed 0 bases from V and 5 bases from J; junction bases left unmatched: 2. The CDR3 contains 14 residues. Germline V gene data show CDR1 as SGDLS and CDR2 as YYNGEE. The CDR3 nucleotides read TGTGCCAGCAGCGTAGCTAGCGGACACAATGAGCAGTTCTTC. It specifies CASSVASGHNEQFF.

V usage is TRBV21-1 and J usage is TRBJ2-5; the listed D gene, TRBD2, was not tested against the DNA. TRBV21-1 is flagged as a pseudogene. This CDR3 contains 15 residues. The CDR3 bases are TGTGCCAGCAGCACGGGGGAGAGCTTACAAGAGACCCAGTACTTC. Residues: CASSTGESLQETQYF.

The CDR3 sequence is CASSPGQGGSSPLHF. In DNA form, the CDR3 reads TGTGCCAGCAGCCCCGGACAGGGAGGTAGTTCACCCCTCCACTTT. The chain joins TRBV7-9 to TRBJ1-6, with 8 bases fitting TRBD1. Germline-derived CDR1 and CDR2 are SEHNR and FQNEAQ (reference sequence). The V segment lost 5 bases and the J segment 9 bases; nucleotides outside the gene matches: 9. The CDR3 contains 15 residues.

V gene TRBV20-1 combines with J gene TRBJ2-7; weak D call: TRBD2 (5 bases). Germline V lookup: CDR1 DFQATT, CDR2 SNEGSKA (reference sequence). V was clipped by 6 bases and J by 7 bases, with 10 bases between them. This CDR3 contains 10 residues. CDR3 bases: TGCAGTGCCAAGGAGGATGAGCAGTACTTC. Translated, it gives CSAKEDEQYF.

In DNA form, the CDR3 reads TGTGCCAGCAGTTACTCTCCCGGCGGGCTCCAAGAGACCCAGTACTTC. This sequence encodes CASSYSPGGLQETQYF. The genes are TRBV6-5 and TRBJ2-5; the D gene is possibly TRBD2 (5 bases). The germline CDR1 and CDR2 sequences are MNHEY and SVGAGI. Trimming cost V 0 bases and J 1 base, with 12 bases left between them. The CDR3 extends over 16 amino acids.

The chain joins TRBV18 to TRBJ2-1, with 9 bases that match TRBD2. This CDR3 has 17 residues. Germline CDR1 KGHSH, CDR2 LQKENI. The junction had 10 bases not matched to a gene; V was cut back by 2 bases and J by 5 bases. CDR3 bases: TGTGCCAGCTCACCATTGGGAATAGCGGGAGTACACAATGAGCAGTTCTTC. Its translation is CASSPLGIAGVHNEQFF.

This chain links TRBV18 with TRBJ2-1, with 11 bases aligning to TRBD2. The germline V gene encodes CDR1 KGHSH and CDR2 LQKENI. CDR3 size: 15 residues. With V trimmed by 4 bases and J by 3 bases, 2 bases remained unmatched. CDR3 sequence: CASSRTSGGYNEQFF. The CDR3 bases are TGTGCCAGCTCACGTACTAGCGGGGGCTACAATGAGCAGTTCTTC.

This chain links TRBV2 with TRBJ2-3; 8 bases match TRBD2. This CDR3 comprises 15 residues. The junction had 7 bases not matched to a gene; V was cut back by 5 bases and J by 3 bases. The germline V gene has CDR1 SNHLY and CDR2 FYNNEI. CDR3 protein: CASSPPGLVTDTQYF. CDR3 nucleotides: TGTGCCAGCAGTCCCCCGGGACTAGTGACAGATACGCAGTATTTT.

The V and J genes are TRBV7-3 and TRBJ2-3, with 12 bases identical to TRBD2. This CDR3 comprises 17 residues. Trimming at V came to 4 bases and at J to 5 bases, leaving 10 bases not matched to a gene. The germline gives CDR1 SGHTA, CDR2 FQGTGA. The DNA for the CDR3 is TGTGCCAGCAGCTCCGCCCCTAGCGGGGGGGCCGGAGATACGCAGTATTTT. Its translation: CASSSAPSGGAGDTQYF.

The V gene is TRBV5-1, the J gene TRBJ2-2, with 7 bases fitting TRBD1. Per the germline V gene, CDR1 is SGHRS and CDR2 is YFSETQ. Unmatched junction bases numbered 6, after V lost 1 base and J lost 0 bases. The CDR3 runs to 17 residues. In nucleotides, the CDR3 is TGCGCCAGCAGCTTGAAAAGTGGGACAGCGAACACCGGGGAGCTGTTTTTT. This translates into CASSLKSGTANTGELFF. Combining the CDR3 with reference TRBV5-1 and TRBJ2-2 gives the whole variable domain KAGVTQTPRYLIKTRGQQVTLSCSPISGHRSVSWYQQTPGQGLQFLFEYFSETQRNKGNFPGRFSGRQFSNSRSEMNVSTLELGDSALYLCASSLKSGTANTGELFFGEGSRLTVL.

V usage is TRBV6-2 or TRBV6-3 and J usage is TRBJ1-6, with 11 bases fitting TRBD1. Looked up from germline, CDR1 is MNHEY and CDR2 is SVGEGT. This CDR3 contains 16 residues. V trimming: 6 bases; J trimming: 11 bases; junction bases outside the gene matches: 12. The chain's CDR3 is CASSRQSGQGGPPLHF. The CDR3, as DNA: TGTGCCAGCAGCCGACAATCGGGACAGGGGGGGCCACCCCTCCACTTT.